The 32 T cell receptor beta chains given below trace back to one sample, sequenced in a study of blood T cell repertoires in COVID-19. Sequencing was performed with immunoSEQ multiplex PCR; in TCRdb, only in-frame clones are kept and a portion is missing. The table records 170,000 or so clones, about 88% of them present only once. Sequenced sample: PBMCs or T cells enriched from blood (not recorded which). The receptor source for this set is a woman in her 50s who had recovered from COVID-19.

This clone appeared a single time. This chain joins TRBV11-2 and TRBJ2-7; D gene uncertain. V lost 4 bases, J lost 9 bases, and 19 bases lay in between. CDR3 length: 14 amino acids. The germline CDR1 and CDR2 sequences are SGHAT and FQNNGV. The CDR3 DNA is TGTGCCAGCAGCTCTCCCCCGAGCATTTCGGTGCAGTACTTC. Protein: CASSSPPSISVQYF.

The chain carries TRBV7-2 and TRBJ2-7; 7 positions match TRBD2. Germline values: CDR1 SGHTA, CDR2 FQGNSA. V trimming: 5 bases; J trimming: 0 bases; junction bases outside the gene matches: 4. The length of the CDR3 is 14 residues. The CDR3 protein is CASSKTSLSYEQYF. Written as DNA, the CDR3 is TGTGCCAGCAGCAAGACTAGCCTCTCCTACGAGCAGTACTTC.

The V and J genes are TRBV7-2 and TRBJ1-4; possible D gene TRBD1, 5 bases. The germline V gene has CDR1 SGHTA and CDR2 FQGNSA. The CDR3 consists of 15 residues. V lost 2 bases, J lost 1 base, and 8 bases lay in between. CDR3 sequence (DNA): TGTGCCAGCAGCTTACGGGGGGTAACTAATGAAAAACTGTTTTTT. Residues: CASSLRGVTNEKLFF.

The chain joins TRBV18 to TRBJ2-1; the match to TRBD2 covers 8 bases. V dropped 8 bases and J dropped 5; count of bases not matched to a gene: 17. The CDR3 consists of 17 residues. Germline V gene sequence: CDR1 KGHSH, CDR2 LQKENI. CDR3 nucleotides: TGTGCCAGCAGAAAGCGGGAGTTCACGTCGGGAGACAATGAGCAGTTCTTC. The encoded protein is CASRKREFTSGDNEQFF.

V gene TRBV27 combines with J gene TRBJ2-3, with a tentative D call TRBD1 (5 bases). This CDR3 region has 14 residues. Trimming stripped 3 bases from V and 6 bases from J, with 13 bases between. CDR1 is MNHEY, CDR2 SMNVEV, per germline (reference sequence). The CDR3 reads CASSLSQGTDTQYF. The CDR3 DNA sequence: TGTGCCAGCAGTTTGAGCCAGGGAACCGATACGCAGTATTTT.

The V and J genes are TRBV7-9 and TRBJ2-4, with a tentative D call TRBD1 (5 bases). Trimming took 3 bases from V and 8 from J, leaving 8 bases between them. CDR3 size: 12 residues. The germline gives CDR1 SEHNR, CDR2 FQNEAQ (reference sequence). CDR3 in amino acids: CASSLGRDIQYF. CDR3 bases: TGTGCCAGCAGCTTGGGGCGAGACATTCAGTACTTC.

This CDR3 reads CASSRTIRGGTETQYF. DNA for the CDR3: TGTGCCAGCAGCCGAACTATTCGGGGCGGGACAGAGACCCAGTACTTC. The chain employs TRBV5-4 and TRBJ2-5, with a possible D match to TRBD2 (6 bases). Germline CDR1 reads SGHNT; CDR2 reads YYREEE (reference sequence). Trimming stripped 4 bases from V and 4 bases from J, with 20 bases between. This CDR3 is built from 16 residues. Combining the CDR3 with reference TRBV5-4 and TRBJ2-5 gives the whole variable domain ETGVTQSPTHLIKTRGQQVTLRCSSQSGHNTVSWYQQALGQGPQFIFQYYREEENGRGNFPPRFSGLQFPNYSSELNVNALELDDSALYLCASSRTIRGGTETQYFGPGTRLLVL.

This chain uses TRBV10-3 with TRBJ2-7; 11 bases agree with TRBD2. V shed 4 bases and J 3 bases; nucleotides not matched to a gene: 8. Germline-derived CDR1 and CDR2 are ENHRY and SYGVKD. CDR3 length: 16 amino acids. The CDR3 DNA reads TGTGCCATCAGTGGAGCTAGCGGGAGGCCGGACTACGAGCAGTACTTC. Translated: CAISGASGRPDYEQYF.

This chain connects TRBV19 to TRBJ1-2; 12 positions match TRBD1. V shed 7 bases, J shed 2 bases, and the junction held 8 bases outside the gene matches. Germline V gene lookup returns CDR1 LNHDA and CDR2 SQIVND (reference sequence). This CDR3 spans 16 amino acids. CDR3 protein: CASIGTGGSSNYGYTF. The CDR3 nucleotides read TGTGCCAGTATTGGGACAGGGGGCTCATCCAACTATGGCTACACCTTC.

This clone was detected only a few times. The rearrangement joins TRBV30 to TRBJ1-2; D remains unclear. The germline V gene encodes CDR1 GTSNPN and CDR2 SVGIG (reference sequence). V lost 3 bases and J lost 5, with 10 bases in between. CDR3 length: 12 residues. Here the CDR3 reads CAWRQSGYGYTF. The CDR3 region has the DNA TGTGCCTGGAGACAGTCGGGGTATGGCTACACCTTC.

The V call is TRBV29-1, the J call TRBJ1-2; TRBD1 is a possible D gene (5 bases). The germline V gene has CDR1 SQVTM and CDR2 ANQGSEA. Trimming cost V 4 bases and J 4 bases, with 13 bases left between them. CDR3 length: 13 residues. As DNA, the CDR3 is TGCAGCGTTGCCGTCCCCGGGGGCTATGGCTACACCTTC. This encodes CSVAVPGGYGYTF.

Written as DNA, the CDR3 is TGTGCCAGCAGTGATGGGACAGGGTCTAGCAATCAGCCCCAGCATTTT. Translation: CASSDGTGSSNQPQHF. The chain couples TRBV6-1 to TRBJ1-5; 9 bases are a match to TRBD1. J gave up 0 bases and V 3 bases, and 3 bases lay outside the gene matches. The CDR3 covers 16 residues. Germline values: CDR1 MNHNS, CDR2 SASEGT.

This rearrangement joins TRBV6-5 to TRBJ2-2, with D hard to call. In germline, CDR1 is MNHEY, CDR2 SVGAGI. This CDR3 is built from 15 residues. Trimming shortened V by 8 bases and J by 0 bases, and 13 bases separated the two germline ends. The CDR3 spells CASGSQPTNTGELFF. The DNA of the CDR3 is TGTGCCAGCGGCTCACAGCCTACGAACACCGGGGAGCTGTTTTTT.

This clone was seen once. This chain connects TRBV12-3 or TRBV12-4 to TRBJ1-2, with D possibly matching TRBD1 (6 bases). V was pared by 7 bases and J by 5 bases, with 14 bases between. The CDR3 is made up of 13 amino acids. The CDR3: CASTLGTPYGYTF. CDR3 bases: TGTGCCAGCACCCTCGGGACACCGTATGGCTACACCTTC.

V and J are TRBV24-1 and TRBJ2-5, with TRBD2 matching over 9 bases. The CDR3 spans 18 residues. The V and J ends lost 3 bases and 4 bases, in that order; junction bases with no gene match: 14. Germline V gene sequence: CDR1 KGHDR, CDR2 SFDVKD. CDR3 amino acids: CATSDASVAGAGPETQYF. CDR3 in DNA: TGTGCCACCAGTGATGCTTCAGTAGCGGGAGCGGGGCCAGAGACCCAGTACTTC.

The chain combines TRBV7-3 with TRBJ2-2; D is uncertain. Germline V gene lookup returns CDR1 SGHTA and CDR2 FQGTGA. This CDR3 comprises 13 residues. V lost 2 bases, J lost 4 bases, and 5 bases lay in between. The CDR3 loop reads CASSLAFTGELFF. The CDR3, as DNA: TGTGCCAGCAGCTTAGCGTTCACCGGGGAGCTGTTTTTT.

The CDR3 sequence: CASQGAYTEAFF. DNA of the CDR3: TGTGCCAGTCAGGGGGCTTACACTGAAGCTTTCTTT. The gene calls are TRBV6-5 and TRBJ1-1; TRBD1 aligns across 8 bases. Germline trimming cut 9 bases from V and 3 bases from J; bases unmatched to any gene: 3. The germline V gene encodes CDR1 MNHEY and CDR2 SVGAGI. The CDR3 has 12 residues.

On this clone: Mismatch with germline at one junction end may stem from a read error. The V gene is TRBV4-2, the J gene TRBJ2-5; 10 bases line up with TRBD2. The V gene's germline CDR1 is LGHNA and CDR2 YNFKEQ. CDR3 length: 18 amino acids. The CDR3 region has the DNA TGTGCCAGCAGCCCTCAGTGGACTAGCGGAGGGGGGCAAGAGGCCCAGTACTTC. Translating it yields CASSPQWTSGGGQEAQYF.

This clone has just a few counts. The chain combines TRBV30 with TRBJ1-6; possibly TRBD1 for D (6 bases). Trimming removed 5 bases at V and 7 bases at J, with 21 bases between. The CDR3 sequence is 16 residues long. In germline, CDR1 is GTSNPN, CDR2 SVGIG (reference sequence). CDR3 in DNA: TGTGCCTGGGGCCCTCAGGGGATATTCGTAAATTCACCCCTCCACTTT. The encoded protein is CAWGPQGIFVNSPLHF.

The rearrangement uses TRBV5-8 and TRBJ2-5, with D unclear. The germline gives CDR1 SGHTS, CDR2 YDEGEE. The CDR3 has 14 amino acids. V lost 2 bases and J lost 8, with 16 bases in between. DNA for the CDR3: TGTGCCAGCAGCTTAGGCAGGCCCGAGTACACCCAGTACTTC. It translates to CASSLGRPEYTQYF.

V gene TRBV28 combines with J gene TRBJ1-2; 10 bases agree with TRBD1. The germline V gene encodes CDR1 MDHEN and CDR2 SYDVKM. V gave up 6 bases and J gave up 8 bases; unmatched junction bases: 15. This CDR3 is built from 16 residues. CDR3 sequence (DNA): TGTGCCAGCAGCTCACCGGGGGGACAGGGGCGACGAGGCTACACCTTC. Its translation: CASSSPGGQGRRGYTF.

The chain recombines TRBV30 with TRBJ2-5, with D tentatively TRBD1 (6 bases). Per the germline V gene, CDR1 is GTSNPN and CDR2 is SVGIG (reference sequence). Trimming shortened V by 1 base and J by 3 bases, and 9 bases separated the two germline ends. The CDR3 runs to 13 residues. The CDR3 DNA sequence: TGTGCCTGGAGTGAGGACAGTGAAGAGACCCAGTACTTC. Its protein product is CAWSEDSEETQYF.

The chain recombines TRBV19 with TRBJ2-1, with 12 bases identical to TRBD2. After removal of 3 bases from V and 2 bases from J, the junction contained 8 bases not matched to a gene. The CDR3 runs 18 residues. The germline CDR1 and CDR2 sequences are LNHDA and SQIVND (reference sequence). CDR3 bases: TGTGCCAGTAGTATTCCCACTAGCGGGAGGCCCCCCTACAATGAGCAGTTCTTC. Translated, it gives CASSIPTSGRPPYNEQFF.

This rearrangement joins TRBV4-2 to TRBJ1-3; 9 bases align to TRBD1. CDR3 size: 17 residues. Trimming took 5 bases from V and 0 from J; bases not matched to a gene: 8. In germline, CDR1 is LGHNA, CDR2 YNFKEQ. The CDR3 nucleotides read TGTGCCAGCAGCGGAGGAGGGACAGGGTTCTCTGGAAACACCATATATTTT. Translated: CASSGGGTGFSGNTIYF.

This chain joins TRBV19 and TRBJ1-5; the match to TRBD1 covers 11 bases. CDR3 length: 14 amino acids. The germline V gene encodes CDR1 LNHDA and CDR2 SQIVND (reference sequence). The trim removed 5 bases at V and 7 bases at J, leaving 4 bases unmatched. The CDR3 coding sequence is TGTGCCAGTAGTGGACAGGGGGCCGGGCAGCCCCAGCATTTT. It specifies CASSGQGAGQPQHF.

This chain uses TRBV3-1 (or the pseudogene TRBV3-2) with TRBJ1-5, with D unclear. With 2 bases removed from V and 2 bases from J, the gap between germline ends came to 4 bases. The CDR3 runs to 13 residues. Germline values: CDR1 LGHDT, CDR2 YNNKEL (reference sequence). DNA for the CDR3: TGTGCCAGCAGCCAACAGGGCAATCAGCCCCAGCATTTT. Its protein product is CASSQQGNQPQHF.

The table lists this clone with a few counts. This sequence joins TRBV6-5 and TRBJ2-5; 8 bases are shared with TRBD2. Germline CDR1 reads MNHEY; CDR2 reads SVGAGI. The CDR3 runs 14 residues. The J segment lost 4 bases and the V segment lost 7 bases, leaving 8 bases of the junction unmatched. The DNA for the CDR3 is TGTGCCAGCATGCCAGCGGGAGATTTAGAGACCCAGTACTTC. Amino acids: CASMPAGDLETQYF.

The chain recombines TRBV5-1 with TRBJ2-7; 9 positions match TRBD1. V trimming: 0 bases; J trimming: 3 bases; junction bases outside the gene matches: 7. Looked up from germline, CDR1 is SGHRS and CDR2 is YFSETQ. This CDR3 comprises 16 residues. The CDR3 nucleotides are TGCGCCAGCAGCTTGGAGCCGGGACAGGGATTCTACGAGCAGTACTTC. Translating gives CASSLEPGQGFYEQYF.

V usage is TRBV6-2 or TRBV6-3 and J usage is TRBJ1-2, with D maybe TRBD1 (6 bases). The germline gives CDR1 MNHEY, CDR2 SVGEGT. Between the trimmed V and J ends, which lost 6 bases and 5 bases, there was a span of 19 bases. The CDR3 contains 15 residues. In DNA, the CDR3 is TGTGCCAGCAGCGAGAGGGGGGGCGCGTGGTATGGCTACACCTTC. Protein product: CASSERGGAWYGYTF.

In this sample, this clone turned up once. V gene TRBV19 combines with J gene TRBJ1-5; the D is unclear. The length of the CDR3 is 13 residues. The V and J ends lost 5 bases and 0 bases respectively, with 5 bases between them. Germline CDR1 LNHDA, CDR2 SQIVND (reference sequence). The CDR3 loop reads CASSPYSNQPQHF. The CDR3 DNA is TGTGCCAGTAGTCCGTATAGCAATCAGCCCCAGCATTTT.

This clone showed up just once. V usage is TRBV4-2 and J usage is TRBJ2-7, with 15 nucleotides matching TRBD2. Germline assignment: CDR1 LGHNA and CDR2 YNFKEQ. V shed 3 bases, J shed 1 base, and the junction held 7 bases outside the gene matches. This CDR3 is built from 18 residues. The CDR3 sequence: CASSHQGLAGGGSYEQYF. CDR3 in DNA: TGTGCCAGCAGCCATCAGGGACTAGCGGGAGGTGGATCCTACGAGCAGTACTTC.

This clone has more than one count but fewer than ten. The chain combines TRBV7-2 with TRBJ2-3; 8 positions agree with TRBD2. The CDR3 sequence is 14 residues long. The V gene's germline CDR1 is SGHTA and CDR2 FQGNSA. V shed 1 base and J 6 bases; nucleotides not matched to a gene: 3. CDR3 nucleotide sequence: TGTGCCAGCAGCTTAGGGACTAGCCCTGATACGCAGTATTTT. It translates to CASSLGTSPDTQYF.